This TCR beta chain was captured in a study of T-cell reconstitution after alpha-beta-depleted transplantation in children. Trimming removed 6 bases from V and 5 bases from J, with 6 bases in between. CDR1 and CDR2 from the germline V gene are SGDLS and YYNGEE. The length of the CDR3 is 10 residues. A TCRbeta library incorporating unique molecular identifiers was prepared. TCRdb re-derived calls from the PCR reads in MiXCR, one entry per CDR3 protein. Here the sample spans some 250,000 distinct CDR3 sequences, 12% being singletons. The rearrangement links TRBV9 to TRBJ2-7; the D is unclear. The clonotype comes from a human donor who donated a stem cell graft to a child with acute lymphoblastic leukemia. Sequences were derived from PBMCs from the stem cell graft donor, sampled from the stem cell graft. The chain's CDR3 is CASIRNEQYF. The CDR3 region has the DNA TGTGCCAGCATCCGGAACGAGCAGTACTTC.